Each of the 25 T cell receptor beta chains below was sequenced from the same sample in a study of Graves' ophthalmopathy and Graves' hyperthyroidism. From RNA, the CDR3 regions of TCR beta chains were amplified and sequenced. HTBI primers were used in a first-round RT-PCR, which preceded a second-round multiplex PCR. TCRdb reanalysed the multiplex PCR reads using MiXCR and keeps one entry per CDR3 protein. The table lists more than 300,000 distinct CDR3 sequences, about 16% of them singletons, with 5.5% to 7% in the top ten. Sequencing input: peripheral blood. Receptors originate from a woman between 18 and 29 years old with stable Graves' hyperthyroidism.

Turning to this clonotype: A much larger clone is a single base away; this may be a read error. V and J are TRBV11-2 and TRBJ2-4; perhaps TRBD1 as D (5 bases). Germline values: CDR1 SGHAT, CDR2 FQNNGV. The CDR3 runs 13 residues. Deletions cut 6 bases from V and 7 bases from J, with 13 bases between. The CDR3 nucleotides are TGTGCCAGCAGTCCCCCGACAGATAACATTCAGTACTTC. Its protein product is CASSPPTDNIQYF.

This clonotype showed up many times. The chain is built from TRBV6-5 and TRBJ1-5; tentatively, D is TRBD1 (5 bases). The CDR3 totals 15 residues. Germline CDR1 is MNHEY and CDR2 is SVGAGI. The V end was cut by 2 bases, the J end by 0 bases, with 8 bases between. CDR3 region: CASSYRGDSNQPQHF. The CDR3 DNA sequence: TGTGCCAGCAGTTACAGGGGAGATAGCAATCAGCCCCAGCATTTT.

This clonotype was seen ten or more times. The chain uses TRBV6-1 and TRBJ2-7; possibly TRBD2 for D (5 bases). Germline loops: CDR1 MNHNS, CDR2 SASEGT. The CDR3 is 13 residues long. The ends were cut back, 5 bases at V and 3 bases at J, with 11 bases in the middle. Here the CDR3 DNA reads TGTGCCAGCAGTCGGAGCGGCGACTACGAGCAGTACTTC. It yields the protein CASSRSGDYEQYF.

This clonotype was counted many times. This chain joins TRBV6-1 and TRBJ1-2; D gene uncertain. The germline V gene has CDR1 MNHNS and CDR2 SASEGT. There are 14 residues in the CDR3. The germline V and J ends were trimmed by 6 bases and 4 bases, with 15 bases remaining between them. CDR3 in amino acids: CASRQGASPYGYTF. Written as DNA, the CDR3 is TGTGCCAGCAGACAAGGCGCCTCACCCTATGGCTACACCTTC.

In its sample, this clonotype was seen many times. V usage is TRBV18 and J usage is TRBJ1-1; the D gene is possibly TRBD1 (5 bases). CDR3 length: 15 residues. Between the trimmed V and J ends, which lost 3 bases and 1 base, there was a span of 12 bases. CDR1 and CDR2 from the germline V gene are KGHSH and LQKENI. The CDR3 region has the DNA TGTGCCAGCTCACCTAGATTGGGGGGGAACACTGAAGCTTTCTTT. It is translated as CASSPRLGGNTEAFF.

This clonotype was picked up a small number of times. This may stem from a read error, because a much larger clone lies one nucleotide away. This chain links TRBV19 with TRBJ1-1; D call uncertain. CDR1 is LNHDA and CDR2 is SQIVND in the germline V gene (reference sequence). The CDR3 covers 16 residues. V lost 5 bases and J lost 0, with 16 bases in between. The CDR3 bases are TGTGCCAGTAGTCTTAGCATCGGCGACATGAACACTGAAGCTTTCTTT. Translated: CASSLSIGDMNTEAFF.

The table lists this clonotype with many counts. The CDR3 DNA reads as TGCAGTGCTAGAGATCCGAGGCTTAACTATGGCTACACCTTC. Residues: CSARDPRLNYGYTF. The chain carries TRBV20-1 and TRBJ1-2; D remains ambiguous. The CDR3 is 14 amino acids. Germline-derived CDR1 and CDR2 are DFQATT and SNEGSKA (reference sequence). Deletions cut 0 bases from V and 1 base from J, with 9 bases between.

The gene calls are TRBV11-2 and TRBJ1-1, with a weak D call TRBD1 (5 bases). The V end was cut by 2 bases, the J end by 5 bases, with 24 bases between. The CDR3 sequence is 18 residues long. Germline loops: CDR1 SGHAT, CDR2 FQNNGV. CDR3 amino acids: CASSLRRAGPLDGTEAFF. The CDR3 coding sequence is TGTGCCAGCAGCTTACGTCGGGCGGGGCCCCTGGATGGGACTGAAGCTTTCTTT.

This clonotype was found many times. The chain couples TRBV11-3 to TRBJ2-7, with a possible D match to TRBD1 (5 bases). Per the germline V gene, CDR1 is SGHNT and CDR2 is YENEEA. The V gene lost 5 bases and the J gene lost 5 bases, with 10 bases spanning the gap. This CDR3 comprises 12 residues. The chain's CDR3 is CASSPRAHEQYF. The CDR3 DNA reads TGTGCCAGCAGCCCCAGGGCACACGAGCAGTACTTC.

In its sample, this clonotype was seen many times. A read error may account for a junction end that differs from germline. The chain carries TRBV7-8 and TRBJ2-5; 8 bases are shared with TRBD1. CDR3 length: 13 residues. Germline values: CDR1 SGHVS, CDR2 FQNEAQ. The chain's CDR3 is CVSRSDRGETQYF. The CDR3 DNA sequence: TGTGTCAGCAGAAGCGACAGGGGTGAGACCCAGTACTTC.

This clonotype appeared many times. The chain combines TRBV10-1 with TRBJ1-1, with unresolved D. With 4 bases removed from V and 0 bases from J, the gap between germline ends came to 6 bases. This CDR3 comprises 13 residues. Germline values: CDR1 WNHNN, CDR2 SYGVQD (reference sequence). CDR3 DNA sequence: TGCGCCAGCAGTGCAGGAATGAACACTGAAGCTTTCTTT. It specifies CASSAGMNTEAFF.

This chain's CDR3 is CASSRASGGADEQYF. The CDR3 DNA follows: TGTGCCAGCTCACGGGCTAGCGGGGGGGCAGACGAGCAGTACTTC. The V gene is TRBV18, the J gene TRBJ2-7, with TRBD2 matching over 12 bases. The CDR3 spans 15 residues. The V and J ends lost 4 bases and 5 bases, in that order; junction bases with no gene match: 6. Germline values: CDR1 KGHSH, CDR2 LQKENI.

This clonotype was counted ten times or more. The V and J genes are TRBV29-1 and TRBJ1-1; possibly TRBD1 for D (5 bases). Germline V CDR1 and CDR2: SQVTM, ANQGSEA. CDR3 length: 11 residues. The germline V and J ends were trimmed by 4 bases and 7 bases, with 10 bases remaining between them. CDR3 coding DNA: TGCAGCGTTGTAACAGGCCTTGAAGCTTTCTTT. Amino acids: CSVVTGLEAFF.

This clonotype was picked up many times. This chain joins TRBV27 and TRBJ1-1; D gene unclear. Between the trimmed V and J ends, which lost 3 bases and 4 bases, there was a span of 21 bases. This CDR3 has 17 amino acids. The germline CDR1 and CDR2 sequences are MNHEY and SMNVEV (reference sequence). CDR3 sequence: CASSFFVIPLGSTEAFF. In nucleotides, the CDR3 is TGTGCCAGCAGTTTTTTTGTCATCCCCCTTGGGTCCACTGAAGCTTTCTTT.

This clonotype came up many times. The chain uses TRBV19 and TRBJ1-5, with a possible D match to TRBD1 (6 bases). CDR3 length: 16 amino acids. The V gene's germline CDR1 is LNHDA and CDR2 SQIVND (reference sequence). Trimming took off 4 bases at V and 1 base at J, with 14 bases between the two ends. The DNA for the CDR3 is TGTGCCAGTAGTAACTTACAGGGTTGGAGCAATCAGCCCCAGCATTTT. As protein: CASSNLQGWSNQPQHF.

The chain joins TRBV6-1 to TRBJ1-5; no firm D call. Looked up from germline, CDR1 is MNHNS and CDR2 is SASEGT. The CDR3 is 13 amino acids. Trimming shortened V by 5 bases and J by 5 bases, and 10 bases separated the two germline ends. For the CDR3, the DNA is TGTGCCAGCAGTAGGGAAGTCTATCAGCCCCAGCATTTT. This codes for CASSREVYQPQHF.

This clonotype was picked up many times. V gene TRBV2 combines with J gene TRBJ1-4; no firm D call. The V and J ends lost 5 bases and 0 bases respectively, with 10 bases between them. The CDR3 sequence is 15 residues long. Germline V CDR1 and CDR2: SNHLY, FYNNEI. The CDR3 region is CASSQDAATNEKLFF. In DNA form, the CDR3 reads TGTGCCAGCAGTCAGGACGCTGCAACTAATGAAAAACTGTTTTTT.

This clonotype has at least ten counts. The rearrangement joins TRBV10-1 to TRBJ1-1, with a possible D match to TRBD1 (6 bases). This CDR3 comprises 13 residues. V lost 5 bases to trimming and J lost 5 bases, with 12 bases between them. Germline V gene lookup returns CDR1 WNHNN and CDR2 SYGVQD (reference sequence). DNA for the CDR3: TGCGCCAGCAGTCAGGGGAGTGGGACTGAAGCTTTCTTT. Translation: CASSQGSGTEAFF.

This clonotype occurred many times. V and J are TRBV2 and TRBJ2-7; 7 bases agree with TRBD1. Germline CDR1 SNHLY, CDR2 FYNNEI. The V and J ends lost 2 bases and 4 bases, in that order; junction bases with no gene match: 5. This CDR3 has 14 amino acids. CDR3 DNA sequence: TGTGCCAGCAGTGAAAAGGGACAGCCATACGAGCAGTACTTC. Its translation is CASSEKGQPYEQYF.

This clonotype was detected only a few times. The gene calls are TRBV20-1 and TRBJ2-5; 7 bases match TRBD1. The DNA end lines up better with TRBJ2-4; the J call may be wrong. There are 15 residues in the CDR3. Germline assignment: CDR1 DFQATT and CDR2 SNEGSKA (reference sequence). The CDR3 region is CSARTSTGLKNIQYF. CDR3 DNA: TGCAGTGCTAGAACGTCGACAGGGCTAAAAAACATTCAGTACTTC.

The chain is built from TRBV6-2 or TRBV6-3 and TRBJ2-7; D is ambiguous. The germline V gene has CDR1 MNHEY and CDR2 SVGEGT. Deletions cut 4 bases from V and 3 bases from J, with 7 bases between. CDR3 length: 12 amino acids. The CDR3 here is CASSSLYYEQYF. In DNA form, the CDR3 reads TGTGCCAGCAGTTCACTATACTACGAGCAGTACTTC.

The table lists this clonotype with a few counts. The V and J genes are TRBV12-3 or TRBV12-4 and TRBJ2-7, with a weak D call TRBD2 (6 bases). The CDR3 is 14 amino acids. The V gene lost 6 bases and the J gene lost 4 bases, with 16 bases spanning the gap. Here the CDR3 DNA reads TGTGCCAGCAGCTCGGCTTGGAGCGGGTACGAGCAGTACTTC. Translating it yields CASSSAWSGYEQYF.

In the case of this clonotype: This may stem from a read error, because a much larger clone lies one nucleotide away. The gene calls are TRBV6-2 or TRBV6-3 and TRBJ2-5; D gene unclear. Germline V gene data show CDR1 as MNHEY and CDR2 as SVGEGT. The CDR3 length is 14 residues. CDR3 nucleotides: TGTGCCAGCAGTTACTCGGGCCCGTCGGAGACCCGGTACTTC. It specifies CASSYSGPSETRYF.

This clonotype was seen ten or more times. V gene TRBV4-1 combines with J gene TRBJ2-7; 12 bases line up with TRBD2. Trimming removed 2 bases from V and 6 bases from J; junction bases left unmatched: 2. CDR3 size: 14 residues. The V gene's germline CDR1 is MGHRA and CDR2 YSYEKL. Here the CDR3 reads CASSQLAGGREQYF. CDR3 in DNA: TGCGCCAGCAGCCAACTAGCGGGGGGGCGCGAGCAGTACTTC.

The V and J genes are TRBV12-5 and TRBJ1-6, with D unresolved. Germline assignment: CDR1 LGHNT and CDR2 FRNRAP. V was shortened by 7 bases and J by 14 bases, with 27 bases between the two germline ends. The CDR3 runs 16 residues. The CDR3 region is CASAPSWFPSHGTLHF. The CDR3 region has the DNA TGTGCTAGTGCCCCCTCCTGGTTCCCGTCCCATGGGACCCTCCACTTT. Complete variable domain (other parts from reference TRBV12-5 and TRBJ1-6): DARVTQTPRHKVTEMGQEVTMRCQPILGHNTVFWYRQTMMQGLELLAYFRNRAPLDDSGMPKDRFSAEMPDATLATLKIQPSEPRDSAVYFCASAPSWFPSHGTLHFGNGTRLTVT.